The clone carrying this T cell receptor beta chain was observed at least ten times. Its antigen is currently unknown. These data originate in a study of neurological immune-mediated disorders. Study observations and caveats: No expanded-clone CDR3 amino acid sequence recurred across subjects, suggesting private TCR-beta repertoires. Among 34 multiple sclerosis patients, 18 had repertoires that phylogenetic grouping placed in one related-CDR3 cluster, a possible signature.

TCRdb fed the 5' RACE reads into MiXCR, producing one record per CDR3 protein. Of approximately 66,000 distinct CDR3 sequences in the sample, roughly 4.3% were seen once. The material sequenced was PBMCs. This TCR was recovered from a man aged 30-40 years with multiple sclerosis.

Written as DNA, the CDR3 is TGTGCCAGCAGTTACCAGGGAAGCACTGGCTACACCTTC. Residues: CASSYQGSTGYTF. V usage is TRBV6-5 and J usage is TRBJ1-2; TRBD1 might be the D (5 bases). The germline V gene has CDR1 MNHEY and CDR2 SVGAGI. V was pared by 2 bases and J by 7 bases, with 11 bases between. This CDR3 is 13 amino acids long.